The source of this T cell receptor (beta chain) is a study of blood T cell repertoires in COVID-19. J gave up 4 bases and V 6 bases, and 12 bases lay outside the gene matches. Germline CDR1 and CDR2: ENHRY and SYGVKD. The length of the CDR3 is 16 residues. Produced via immunoSEQ multiplex PCR; TCRdb's table is partial and in-frame only. The sample lists fewer than 450,000 clones, around nine tenths occurring once. The V gene is TRBV10-3, the J gene TRBJ2-1; 7 positions match TRBD2. Sequenced input: PBMCs or T cells enriched from blood (not recorded which). The clonotype originates from a woman aged 18-29 years who had recovered from COVID-19. CDR3 residues: CAISLQRDAQYNEQFF. CDR3 sequence (DNA): TGTGCCATCAGCCTCCAGCGGGACGCCCAGTACAATGAGCAGTTCTTC.